The present TCR beta chain was sequenced within a study of cytomegalovirus exposure and HLA in healthy donors. Whole-study results and caveats: It was reported that the classifier diagnosed cytomegalovirus status with high specificity and sensitivity in both the original and validation cohorts.

Some clones are missing from TCRdb's copy, which holds only in-frame ones; the method was immunoSEQ multiplex PCR. Of fewer than 90,000 clones listed, around 94% are singletons. Points on this clone: What it binds is not known.

Per germline, CDR1 SGDLS and CDR2 YYNGEE. V lost 0 bases and J 2 bases, leaving 12 bases between the germline ends. The CDR3 consists of 15 residues. The rearrangement links TRBV9 to TRBJ2-7; perhaps TRBD2 as D (6 bases). The sequencing input was PBMCs. The sequence derives from a woman younger than 35 in good health and CMV-seropositive. CDR3 region: CASSVGDAGTYEQYF. CDR3 nucleotides: TGTGCCAGCAGCGTAGGGGACGCGGGGACCTACGAGCAGTACTTC.